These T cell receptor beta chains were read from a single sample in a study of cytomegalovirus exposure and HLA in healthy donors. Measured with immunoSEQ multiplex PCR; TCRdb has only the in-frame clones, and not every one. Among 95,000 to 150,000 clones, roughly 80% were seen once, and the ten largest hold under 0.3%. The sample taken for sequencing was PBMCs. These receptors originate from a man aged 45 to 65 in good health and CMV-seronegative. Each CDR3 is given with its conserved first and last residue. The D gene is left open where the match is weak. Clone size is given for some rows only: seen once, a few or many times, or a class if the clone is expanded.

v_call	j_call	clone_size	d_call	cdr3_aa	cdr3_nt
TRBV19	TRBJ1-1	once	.	CASSMELGAFF	TGTGCCAGTAGTATGGAGCTAGGAGCTTTCTTT
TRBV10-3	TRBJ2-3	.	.	CAISASRGTQYF	TGTGCCATCAGTGCTTCACGGGGTACGCAGTATTTT
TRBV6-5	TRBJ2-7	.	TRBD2	CASSLLAGAGEQYF	TGTGCCAGCAGTTTGCTAGCGGGAGCTGGCGAGCAGTACTTC
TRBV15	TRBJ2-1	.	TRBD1	CATSRGGGLEINEQFF	TGTGCCACCAGCAGAGGAGGGGGCTTAGAGATCAATGAGCAGTTCTTC
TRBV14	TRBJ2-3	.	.	CASSQDGQPTDTQYF	TGTGCCAGCAGCCAAGACGGACAGCCCACAGATACGCAGTATTTT
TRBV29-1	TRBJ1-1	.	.	CSAAPQGKAFF	TGCAGCGCAGCTCCACAGGGAAAAGCTTTCTTT
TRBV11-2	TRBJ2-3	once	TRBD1	CASSLGTDRTDTQYF	TGTGCCAGCAGCCTAGGGACAGATCGCACAGATACGCAGTATTTT
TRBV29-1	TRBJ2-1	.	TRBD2	CSGYGTSGVNEQFF	TGCAGCGGCTACGGGACTAGCGGAGTCAATGAGCAGTTCTTC
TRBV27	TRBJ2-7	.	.	CASSEQLSYEQYF	TGTGCCAGCAGCGAACAGCTATCCTACGAGCAGTACTTC
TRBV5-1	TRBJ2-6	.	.	CASSTTVISGANVLTF	TGCGCCAGCAGCACCACAGTTATCTCTGGGGCCAACGTCCTGACTTTC
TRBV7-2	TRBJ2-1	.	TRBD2	CASSLDSAGGSVNEQFF	TGTGCCAGCAGCTTAGACTCGGCCGGCGGGAGCGTGAATGAGCAGTTCTTC
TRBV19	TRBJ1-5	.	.	CASSLRRVSQPQHF	TGTGCCAGTAGTCTCCGCAGGGTGAGTCAGCCCCAGCATTTT
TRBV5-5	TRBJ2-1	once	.	CASSLVAEDYNEQFF	TGTGCCAGCAGCTTGGTGGCGGAAGACTACAATGAGCAGTTCTTC
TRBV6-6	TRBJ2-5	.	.	CASSYSAHPGQYF	TGTGCCAGCAGTTACTCGGCACACCCGGGGCAGTACTTC
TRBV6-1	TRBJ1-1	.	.	CASSEGGQANTEAFF	TGTGCCAGCAGTGAAGGCGGGCAGGCGAACACTGAAGCTTTCTTT
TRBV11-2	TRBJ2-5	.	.	CASSWGLGGETQYF	TGTGCCAGCAGCTGGGGACTGGGTGGGGAGACCCAGTACTTC
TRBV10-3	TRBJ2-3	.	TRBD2	CAISESTSGGAGDTQYF	TGTGCCATCAGTGAGTCTACTAGCGGGGGGGCAGGAGATACGCAGTATTTT
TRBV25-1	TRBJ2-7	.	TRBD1	CASSSPRTGSGYEQYF	TGTGCCAGCAGTTCACCTCGGACAGGGTCAGGCTACGAGCAGTACTTC
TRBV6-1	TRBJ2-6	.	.	CASSHSSGANVLTF	TGTGCCAGCAGTCATAGCTCTGGGGCCAACGTCCTGACTTTC
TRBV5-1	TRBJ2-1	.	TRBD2	CASSLPTGGSYNEQFF	TGCGCCAGCAGCTTGCCGACGGGAGGGAGTTACAATGAGCAGTTCTTC